Shown below are 30 T cell receptor beta chains from a single sample sequenced in a study of T cell repertoires in cytomegalovirus infection. In TCRdb, the reads were re-called with MiXCR into one record per CDR3 protein. The sample contains around 70,000 distinct CDR3 sequences, roughly 28% of which appear only once. The antigens these receptors bind are not known. The sample here was CD8+ T cells from cultured PBMCs, taken from culture after CMV antigen stimulation. All receptors come from a human donor in good health (CMV status not recorded). Some clones in this sample may be carry-over from other donors' samples.

This clonotype occurred a few times. The V call is TRBV7-2, the J call TRBJ1-5, with D hard to call. The V gene's germline CDR1 is SGHTA and CDR2 FQGNSA. This CDR3 contains 13 residues. Trimming took 5 bases from V and 7 from J, leaving 12 bases between them. CDR3 amino acids: CASSPSSSQPQHF. The CDR3 nucleotides are TGTGCCAGCAGCCCCTCTTCGTCCCAGCCCCAGCATTTT. Using reference TRBV7-2 and TRBJ1-5 for the parts outside the CDR3, the full variable domain is GAGVSQSPSNKVTEKGKDVELRCDPISGHTALYWYRQSLGQGLEFLIYFQGNSAPDKSGLPSDRFSAERTGGSVSTLTIQRTQQEDSAVYLCASSPSSSQPQHFGDGTRLSIL.

This clonotype was observed at least ten times. The genes are TRBV7-2 and TRBJ2-7, with D unresolved. The CDR3 totals 12 residues. The V end was cut by 4 bases, the J end by 7 bases, with 11 bases between. Looked up from germline, CDR1 is SGHTA and CDR2 is FQGNSA. The CDR3 here is CASSSKHREQYF. In DNA form, the CDR3 reads TGTGCCAGCAGCTCCAAGCATCGGGAGCAGTACTTC.

This clonotype turned up a few times. The V gene is TRBV11-2, the J gene TRBJ2-1; the D is unclear. Germline V lookup: CDR1 SGHAT, CDR2 FQNNGV. This CDR3 region has 12 residues. V was cut by 1 base and J by 7 bases, with 5 bases left in between. Here the CDR3 DNA reads TGTGCCAGCAGCTTAGTCCTAAATGAGCAGTTCTTC. It is translated as CASSLVLNEQFF.

The sample holds a few counts of this clonotype. A much larger clone lies one base from this, so it may be a read error. The rearrangement links TRBV4-2 to TRBJ2-3; a possible D gene is TRBD2 (6 bases). Germline V gene lookup returns CDR1 LGHNA and CDR2 YNFKEQ. The V end was cut by 3 bases, the J end by 5 bases, with 6 bases between. The CDR3 has 12 residues. This CDR3 reads CASSQGGDTQYF. The DNA for the CDR3 is TGTGCCAGCAGCCAGGGGGGAGATACGCAGTATTTT.

This clonotype came up a few times. CDR3 in amino acids: CASSLVSETQYF. CDR3 coding DNA: TGTGCCAGCAGCTTAGTTTCCGAGACCCAGTACTTC. The chain links TRBV7-9 to TRBJ2-5; D call uncertain. There are 12 residues in the CDR3. V dropped 1 base and J dropped 5 bases, with 5 bases sitting between them. Germline CDR1 SEHNR, CDR2 FQNEAQ (reference sequence).

This clonotype has ten or more counts. The chain uses TRBV28 and TRBJ1-2, with 7 bases fitting TRBD1. Germline trimming cut 6 bases from V and 4 bases from J; bases unmatched to any gene: 8. Germline V CDR1 and CDR2: MDHEN, SYDVKM. CDR3 length equals 14 residues. The CDR3 loop reads CASRESGQLYGYTF. As DNA, the CDR3 is TGTGCCAGCAGGGAATCGGGACAGCTCTATGGCTACACCTTC.

The sample holds a few counts of this clonotype. The genes are TRBV5-6 and TRBJ1-5; D is unresolved. The V and J ends lost 1 base and 4 bases respectively, with 6 bases between them. The CDR3 contains 13 residues. CDR1 and CDR2 (germline): SGHDT, YYEEEE. CDR3 DNA sequence: TGTGCCAGCAGCTTGAACCCGAATCAGCCCCAGCATTTT. This translates into CASSLNPNQPQHF.

The rearrangement links TRBV5-6 to TRBJ1-2, with D unresolved. The germline V and J ends were trimmed by 0 bases and 0 bases, with 18 bases remaining between them. The CDR3 is 18 amino acids. Germline V gene data show CDR1 as SGHDT and CDR2 as YYEEEE. The DNA for the CDR3 is TGTGCCAGCAGCTTGGAAAGGATGATAGGTTTACCTAACTATGGCTACACCTTC. It codes for CASSLERMIGLPNYGYTF.

This clonotype occurred a few times. The J gene is TRBJ2-1, the V gene TRBV12-3 or TRBV12-4, with D hard to call. CDR3 size: 15 residues. The V end lost 3 bases, the J end lost 8 bases, and 17 bases lay between the germline ends. CDR3 bases: TGTGCCAGCAGTTTGTTTAGCCACTTGATTGATGAGCAGTTCTTC. This translates into CASSLFSHLIDEQFF.

This sequence joins TRBV28 and TRBJ1-4; no clear D. With 9 bases removed from V and 8 bases from J, the gap between germline ends came to 10 bases. The CDR3 length is 11 residues. Germline values: CDR1 MDHEN, CDR2 SYDVKM. CDR3: CASLGWEKLFF. As DNA, the CDR3 is TGTGCCAGTCTAGGGTGGGAAAAACTGTTTTTT. Combining the CDR3 with reference TRBV28 and TRBJ1-4 gives the whole variable domain DVKVTQSSRYLVKRTGEKVFLECVQDMDHENMFWYRQDPGLGLRLIYFSYDVKMKEKGDIPEGYSVSREKKERFSLILESASTNQTSMYLCASLGWEKLFFGSGTQLSVL.

In this sample, this clonotype turned up many times. The chain combines TRBV27 with TRBJ1-3; D remains unclear. CDR1 and CDR2 from the germline V gene are MNHEY and SMNVEV (reference sequence). The length of the CDR3 is 14 residues. The V end lost 6 bases, the J end lost 0 bases, and 9 bases lay between the germline ends. The CDR3 DNA follows: TGTGCCAGCAGCGACGGGATCTCTGGAAACACCATATATTTT. This gives the protein CASSDGISGNTIYF.

The chain carries TRBV6-8 and TRBJ2-1; D is unresolved. CDR1 and CDR2 (germline): MNHGY, SAAAGT. This CDR3 has 14 amino acids. V gave up 0 bases and J gave up 8 bases, with 11 bases separating them. The CDR3 DNA is TGTGCCAGCAGTTACTCGGACGTGGGCGATGAGCAGTTCTTC. It is translated as CASSYSDVGDEQFF.

The V gene is TRBV30, the J gene TRBJ1-4; 8 bases align to TRBD1. The germline gives CDR1 GTSNPN, CDR2 SVGIG (reference sequence). Losses at the gene ends were 2 bases for V and 5 bases for J; bases not matched to a gene: 10. The CDR3 length is 16 residues. CDR3 bases: TGTGCCTGGAGTCTTATTACAGGGGGGTACAATGAAAAACTGTTTTTT. Encoded protein: CAWSLITGGYNEKLFF.

This clonotype was counted between two and nine times. The gene calls are TRBV7-2 and TRBJ2-3; the D gene is possibly TRBD2 (5 bases). Per the germline V gene, CDR1 is SGHTA and CDR2 is FQGNSA. The CDR3 extends over 13 amino acids. Trimming cost V 4 bases and J 5 bases, with 10 bases left between them. CDR3 loop: CASSSTGVDTQYF. The CDR3 bases are TGTGCCAGCAGCTCCACCGGGGTAGATACGCAGTATTTT. The full variable domain, in which reference TRBV7-2 and TRBJ2-3 provide the parts outside the CDR3, is GAGVSQSPSNKVTEKGKDVELRCDPISGHTALYWYRQSLGQGLEFLIYFQGNSAPDKSGLPSDRFSAERTGGSVSTLTIQRTQQEDSAVYLCASSSTGVDTQYFGPGTRLTVL.

There are a few counts of this clonotype. J is TRBJ1-5 and V is TRBV19, with D uncertain. The CDR3 is 15 residues long. Trimming left V 3 bases short and J 5 bases short, with 14 bases between. Germline lookup yields CDR1 LNHDA and CDR2 SQIVND (reference sequence). The CDR3 loop reads CASSIRPAEYQPQHF. Written as DNA, the CDR3 is TGTGCCAGTAGTATTCGCCCGGCGGAGTATCAGCCCCAGCATTTT.

This clonotype came up many times. J is TRBJ1-4 and V is TRBV12-3 or TRBV12-4; 7 bases fit TRBD1. The trim removed 6 bases at V and 12 bases at J, leaving 4 bases unmatched. The CDR3 spans 11 residues. The CDR3 region has the DNA TGTGCCAGCAGCTTTGACAGGGAACTGTTTTTT. Translated, it gives CASSFDRELFF.

This clonotype was recorded at least ten times. The V and J genes are TRBV5-1 and TRBJ2-7; possibly TRBD2 for D (6 bases). CDR3 size: 15 residues. V was pared by 4 bases and J by 2 bases, with 16 bases between. Germline V gene sequence: CDR1 SGHRS, CDR2 YFSETQ. The CDR3 DNA reads as TGCGCCAGCAGCCAATGGGACTCCGGCACCTACGAGCAGTACTTC. Encoded protein: CASSQWDSGTYEQYF.

The table lists this clonotype with a count of one. The chain has TRBV11-2 and TRBJ2-3; the D is unclear. There are 16 residues in the CDR3. Germline CDR1 and CDR2: SGHAT and FQNNGV. The V gene lost 4 bases and the J gene lost 1 base, with 15 bases spanning the gap. CDR3 sequence reads: CASSWVSTLRTDTQYF. In DNA form, the CDR3 reads TGTGCCAGCAGCTGGGTTAGTACCCTACGCACAGATACGCAGTATTTT.

The chain joins TRBV10-2 to TRBJ2-6, with D uncertain. With 8 bases removed from V and 0 bases from J, the gap between germline ends came to 5 bases. Germline CDR1 and CDR2: WSHSY and SAAADI. The CDR3 contains 13 residues. Here the CDR3 reads CASQSSGANVLTF. CDR3 nucleotide sequence: TGCGCCAGCCAGTCCTCTGGGGCCAACGTCCTGACTTTC.

This clonotype was detected only a few times. The chain uses TRBV6-2 or TRBV6-3 and TRBJ1-2; D perhaps matches TRBD1 (5 bases). V lost 0 bases, J lost 3 bases, and 8 bases lay in between. The CDR3 runs 14 residues. Germline CDR1 MNHEY, CDR2 SVGEGT. The CDR3 reads CASSYSGQYYGYTF. DNA of the CDR3: TGTGCCAGCAGTTACTCGGGGCAGTACTATGGCTACACCTTC.

This clonotype was detected only a few times. This rearrangement joins TRBV18 to TRBJ1-2, with D maybe TRBD1 (5 bases). Germline CDR1 and CDR2: KGHSH and LQKENI. With 2 bases removed from V and 3 bases from J, the gap between germline ends came to 7 bases. The length of the CDR3 is 13 residues. CDR3 amino acids: CASSPSGDYGYTF. The CDR3 DNA reads TGTGCCAGCTCACCATCGGGGGACTATGGCTACACCTTC.

This rearrangement joins TRBV9 to TRBJ1-2, with 7 positions matching TRBD1. Trimming at V came to 3 bases and at J to 9 bases, leaving 11 bases not matched to a gene. This CDR3 is built from 14 residues. Germline V lookup: CDR1 SGDLS, CDR2 YYNGEE. CDR3 sequence: CASSAQDRVMSYTF. Here the CDR3 DNA reads TGTGCCAGCAGCGCACAAGACAGGGTGATGAGCTACACCTTC.

V gene TRBV19 combines with J gene TRBJ2-1; D is unresolved. V lost 2 bases to trimming and J lost 0 bases, with 8 bases between them. This CDR3 region has 15 residues. Germline CDR1 and CDR2: LNHDA and SQIVND (reference sequence). CDR3 nucleotide sequence: TGTGCCAGTAGTATAACTGTAAACTCCTACAATGAGCAGTTCTTC. This translates into CASSITVNSYNEQFF.

This clonotype was counted between two and nine times. V usage is TRBV4-3 and J usage is TRBJ2-7; 9 nucleotides match TRBD1. Germline loops: CDR1 LGHNA, CDR2 YSLEER. The CDR3 loop spans 13 amino acids. The trim removed 4 bases at V and 6 bases at J, leaving 4 bases unmatched. The CDR3 spells CASSRTGGVEQYF. The CDR3 DNA is TGCGCCAGCAGCCGTACAGGGGGCGTCGAGCAGTACTTC.

By its share, this clonotype is medium-sized. The chain has TRBV2 and TRBJ2-7; perhaps TRBD1 as D (6 bases). CDR3 length: 13 residues. Germline values: CDR1 SNHLY, CDR2 FYNNEI. V shed 6 bases and J shed 0 bases, with 9 bases lying between them. The DNA for the CDR3 is TGTGCCAGCAGGGTGGACAGCTCCTACGAGCAGTACTTC. It encodes CASRVDSSYEQYF.

A few counts support this clonotype. The V and J genes are TRBV10-3 and TRBJ1-4; D gene ambiguous. The CDR3 has 13 residues. CDR1 and CDR2 from the germline V gene are ENHRY and SYGVKD. With 4 bases removed from V and 3 bases from J, the gap between germline ends came to 6 bases. The CDR3: CAISGSPNEKLFF. DNA for the CDR3: TGTGCCATCAGTGGGAGTCCTAATGAAAAACTGTTTTTT.

This clonotype was recorded many times. The chain recombines TRBV20-1 with TRBJ1-3, with TRBD1 as a possible D gene (6 bases). The germline gives CDR1 DFQATT, CDR2 SNEGSKA (reference sequence). The germline V and J ends were trimmed by 3 bases and 1 base, with 19 bases remaining between them. This CDR3 comprises 17 residues. CDR3 in DNA: TGCAGTGCTAGGGACCACAGGGTAGAGCCTTCTGGAAACACCATATATTTT. Protein sequence: CSARDHRVEPSGNTIYF.

The sample holds a few counts of this clonotype. The CDR3, as DNA: TGCAGTGCTAGATCCCTAATACAGGGCGCCCGATACGAGCAGTACTTC. Amino acids: CSARSLIQGARYEQYF. V usage is TRBV20-1 and J usage is TRBJ2-7; D possibly corresponds to TRBD1 (6 bases). V was shortened by 2 bases and J by 4 bases, with 21 bases between the two germline ends. The germline V gene has CDR1 DFQATT and CDR2 SNEGSKA (reference sequence). CDR3 length: 16 amino acids.

This clonotype occurred once. The rearrangement links TRBV28 to TRBJ2-7; the match to TRBD2 covers 10 bases. The V and J ends lost 9 bases and 3 bases, in that order; junction bases with no gene match: 11. Germline CDR1 reads MDHEN; CDR2 reads SYDVKM. The CDR3 runs 15 residues. The CDR3 DNA reads as TGTGCCAGTCTCGCCCCTACTAGCGGGGACTACGAGCAGTACTTC. It codes for CASLAPTSGDYEQYF.

This clonotype was seen a few times. The chain combines TRBV20-1 with TRBJ2-3; TRBD2 might be the D (5 bases). CDR3 length: 15 residues. The ends were cut back, 4 bases at V and 5 bases at J, with 19 bases in the middle. Germline V gene data show CDR1 as DFQATT and CDR2 as SNEGSKA (reference sequence). The CDR3 region is CSANLLVIEEDTQYF. In nucleotides, the CDR3 is TGCAGTGCTAACCTACTAGTTATAGAGGAAGATACGCAGTATTTT.